This TCR beta chain appears in the sequencing data of a study of molecular identifiers for immune sequencing clone quantification. The CDR3 totals 14 residues. The junction had 4 bases not matched to a gene; V was cut back by 5 bases and J by 4 bases. Germline V CDR1 and CDR2: MNHEY, SVGEGT. A single record per CDR3 protein comes from TCRdb applying MiXCR to the PCR reads. This sample has about 640,000 distinct CDR3 sequences, with just under 20% found just once. This clonotype appeared many times. The sequence came from a human donor in good health. Some libraries in this study had Jurkat cell RNA spiked in. This chain connects TRBV6-2 or TRBV6-3 to TRBJ1-5; 8 nucleotides align to TRBD1. The sample comprised naive CD8+ T cells from blood, with Jurkat cell RNA spiked in. Subset given: FACS-sorted CD8+CD4-CCR7+CD45RA+ naive T cells. In DNA form, the CDR3 reads TGTGCCAGCAGTACGACAGGGGAAAATCAGCCCCAGCATTTT. Translating gives CASSTTGENQPQHF.